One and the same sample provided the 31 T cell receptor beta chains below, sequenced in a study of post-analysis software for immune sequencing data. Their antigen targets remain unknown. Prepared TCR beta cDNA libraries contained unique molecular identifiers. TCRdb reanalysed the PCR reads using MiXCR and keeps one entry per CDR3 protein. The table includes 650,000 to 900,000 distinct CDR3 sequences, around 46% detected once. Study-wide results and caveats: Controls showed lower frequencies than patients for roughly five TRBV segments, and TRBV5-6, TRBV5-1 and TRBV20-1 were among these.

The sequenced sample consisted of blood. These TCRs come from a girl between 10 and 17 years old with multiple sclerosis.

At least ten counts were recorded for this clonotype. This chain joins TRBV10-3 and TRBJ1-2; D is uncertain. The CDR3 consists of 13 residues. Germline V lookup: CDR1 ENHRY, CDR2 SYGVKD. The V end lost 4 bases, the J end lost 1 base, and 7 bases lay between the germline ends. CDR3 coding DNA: TGTGCCATCAGTGTTGACAATAACTATGGCTACACCTTC. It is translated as CAISVDNNYGYTF.

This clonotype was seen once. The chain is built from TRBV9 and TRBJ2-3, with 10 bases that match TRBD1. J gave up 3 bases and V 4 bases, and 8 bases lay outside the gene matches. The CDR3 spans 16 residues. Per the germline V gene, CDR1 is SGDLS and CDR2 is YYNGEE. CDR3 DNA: TGTGCCAGCAGCTCCTCGGACAGGGGGTTGACAGATACGCAGTATTTT. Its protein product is CASSSSDRGLTDTQYF.

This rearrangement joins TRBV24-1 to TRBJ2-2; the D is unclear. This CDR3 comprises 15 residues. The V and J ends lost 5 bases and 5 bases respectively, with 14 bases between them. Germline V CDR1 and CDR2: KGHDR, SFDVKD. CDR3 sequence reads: CATSARAFGTGELFF. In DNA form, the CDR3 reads TGTGCCACCAGTGCGAGAGCCTTCGGAACCGGGGAGCTGTTTTTT.

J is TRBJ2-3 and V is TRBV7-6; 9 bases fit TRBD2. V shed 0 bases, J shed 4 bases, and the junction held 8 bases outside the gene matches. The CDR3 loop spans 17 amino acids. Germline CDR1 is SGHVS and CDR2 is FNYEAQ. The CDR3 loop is CASSLAPAGGGPDTQYF. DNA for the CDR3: TGTGCCAGCAGCTTAGCCCCAGCGGGAGGCGGACCAGATACGCAGTATTTT.

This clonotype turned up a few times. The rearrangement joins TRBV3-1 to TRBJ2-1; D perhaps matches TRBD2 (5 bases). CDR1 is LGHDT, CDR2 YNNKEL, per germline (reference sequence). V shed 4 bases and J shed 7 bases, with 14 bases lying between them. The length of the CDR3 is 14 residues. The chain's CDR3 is CASSPPSGSNEQFF. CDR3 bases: TGTGCCAGCAGCCCCCCGAGCGGATCAAATGAGCAGTTCTTC.

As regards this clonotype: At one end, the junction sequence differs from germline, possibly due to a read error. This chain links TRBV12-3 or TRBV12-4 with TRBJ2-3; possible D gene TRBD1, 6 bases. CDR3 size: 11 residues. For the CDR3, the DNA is TGTGCCAGCATTAGGACAGATGCGCAGTATTTT. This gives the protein CASIRTDAQYF.

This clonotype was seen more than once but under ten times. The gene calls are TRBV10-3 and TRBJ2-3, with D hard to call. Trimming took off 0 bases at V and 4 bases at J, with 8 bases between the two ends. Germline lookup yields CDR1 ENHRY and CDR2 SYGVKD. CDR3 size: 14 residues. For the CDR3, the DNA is TGTGCCATCAGTGAGTCGCGTCCAGCAGATACGCAGTATTTT. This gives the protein CAISESRPADTQYF.

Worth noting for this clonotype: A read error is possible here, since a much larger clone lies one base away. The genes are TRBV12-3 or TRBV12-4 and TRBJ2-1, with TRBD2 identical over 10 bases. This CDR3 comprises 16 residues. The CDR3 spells CASSLSSGSSYTEQFF. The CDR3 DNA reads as TGTGCCAGCAGTTTATCTAGCGGGAGTTCCTACACTGAGCAGTTCTTC.

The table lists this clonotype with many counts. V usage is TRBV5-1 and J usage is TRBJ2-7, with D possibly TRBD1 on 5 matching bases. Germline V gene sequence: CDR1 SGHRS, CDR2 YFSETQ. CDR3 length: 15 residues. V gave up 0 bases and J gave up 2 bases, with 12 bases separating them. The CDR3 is CASSLARVDPYEQYF. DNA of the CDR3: TGCGCCAGCAGCTTGGCCAGGGTGGATCCCTACGAGCAGTACTTC.

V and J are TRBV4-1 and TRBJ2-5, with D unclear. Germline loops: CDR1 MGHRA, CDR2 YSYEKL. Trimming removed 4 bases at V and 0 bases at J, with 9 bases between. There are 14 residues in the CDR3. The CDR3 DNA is TGCGCCAGCAGCCCCAGTGAGTACCAAGAGACCCAGTACTTC. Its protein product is CASSPSEYQETQYF.

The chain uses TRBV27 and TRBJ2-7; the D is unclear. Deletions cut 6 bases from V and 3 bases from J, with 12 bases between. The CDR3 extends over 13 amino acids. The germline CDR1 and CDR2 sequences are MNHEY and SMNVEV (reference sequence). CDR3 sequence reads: CASSPGPYYEQYF. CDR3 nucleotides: TGTGCCAGCAGCCCCGGGCCTTACTACGAGCAGTACTTC.

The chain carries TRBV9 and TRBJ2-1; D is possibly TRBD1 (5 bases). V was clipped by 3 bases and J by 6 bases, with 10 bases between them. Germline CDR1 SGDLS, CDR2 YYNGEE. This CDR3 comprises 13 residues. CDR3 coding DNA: TGTGCCAGCAGCGCCCCAGGGTTCAATGAGCAGTTCTTC. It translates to CASSAPGFNEQFF.

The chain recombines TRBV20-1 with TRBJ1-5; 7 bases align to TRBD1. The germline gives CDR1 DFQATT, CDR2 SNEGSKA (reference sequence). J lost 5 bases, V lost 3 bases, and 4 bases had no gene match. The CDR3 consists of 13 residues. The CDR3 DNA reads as TGCAGTGCTAGGACAGGGTTCGATCAGCCCCAGCATTTT. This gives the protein CSARTGFDQPQHF.

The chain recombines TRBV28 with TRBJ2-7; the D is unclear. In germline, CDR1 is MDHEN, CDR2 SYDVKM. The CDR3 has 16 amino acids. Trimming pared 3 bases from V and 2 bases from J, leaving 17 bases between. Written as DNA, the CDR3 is TGTGCCAGCAGTTTCTCAGTGGAGTTTGAGACCTACGAGCAGTACTTC. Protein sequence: CASSFSVEFETYEQYF.

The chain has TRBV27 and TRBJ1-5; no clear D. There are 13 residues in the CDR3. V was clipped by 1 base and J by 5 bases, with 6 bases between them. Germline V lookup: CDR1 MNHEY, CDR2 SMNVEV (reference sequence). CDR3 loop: CASSLYIYQPQHF. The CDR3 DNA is TGTGCCAGCAGTTTATATATATATCAGCCCCAGCATTTT.

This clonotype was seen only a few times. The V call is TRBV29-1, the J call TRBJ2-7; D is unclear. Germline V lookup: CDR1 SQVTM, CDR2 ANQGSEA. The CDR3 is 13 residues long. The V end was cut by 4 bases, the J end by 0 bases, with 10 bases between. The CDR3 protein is CSVAFPSSYEQYF. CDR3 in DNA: TGCAGCGTTGCGTTCCCATCCTCCTACGAGCAGTACTTC.

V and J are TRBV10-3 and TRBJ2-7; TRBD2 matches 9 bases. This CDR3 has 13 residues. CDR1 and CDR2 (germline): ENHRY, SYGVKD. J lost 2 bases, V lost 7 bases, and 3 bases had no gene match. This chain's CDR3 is CAINSGRAYEQYF. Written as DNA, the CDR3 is TGTGCCATCAATAGCGGGAGAGCCTACGAGCAGTACTTC.

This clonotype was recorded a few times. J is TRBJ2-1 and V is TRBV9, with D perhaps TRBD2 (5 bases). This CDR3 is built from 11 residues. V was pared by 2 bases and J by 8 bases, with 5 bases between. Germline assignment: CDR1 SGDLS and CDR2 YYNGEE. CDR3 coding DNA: TGTGCCAGCAGCGTTAGCGATGAGCAGTTCTTC. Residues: CASSVSDEQFF.

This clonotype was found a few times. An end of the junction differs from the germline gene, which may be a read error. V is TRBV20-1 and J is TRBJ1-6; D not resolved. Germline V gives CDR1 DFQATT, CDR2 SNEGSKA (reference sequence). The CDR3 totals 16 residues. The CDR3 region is CSARRNSGSYNSPPHF. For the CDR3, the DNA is TGCAGTGCTAGACGAAATTCGGGCTCCTATAATTCACCCCCCCACTTT.

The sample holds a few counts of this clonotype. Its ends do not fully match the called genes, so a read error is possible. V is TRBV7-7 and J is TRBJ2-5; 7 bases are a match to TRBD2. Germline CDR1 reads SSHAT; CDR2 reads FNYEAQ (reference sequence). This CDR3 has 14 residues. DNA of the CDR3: TGTGCTAGCAGCTTGCGGGAGTACCAAGAGACCCAGTACTTC. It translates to CASSLREYQETQYF.

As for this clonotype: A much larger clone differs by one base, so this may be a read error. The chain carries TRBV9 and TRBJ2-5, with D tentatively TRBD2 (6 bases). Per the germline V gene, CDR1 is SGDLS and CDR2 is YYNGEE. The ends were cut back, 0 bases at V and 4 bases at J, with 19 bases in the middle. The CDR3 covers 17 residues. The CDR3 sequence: CASSVGIGGKYLETQYF. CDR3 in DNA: TGTGCCAGCAGCGTAGGAATCGGGGGAAAGTACCTAGAGACCCAGTACTTC.

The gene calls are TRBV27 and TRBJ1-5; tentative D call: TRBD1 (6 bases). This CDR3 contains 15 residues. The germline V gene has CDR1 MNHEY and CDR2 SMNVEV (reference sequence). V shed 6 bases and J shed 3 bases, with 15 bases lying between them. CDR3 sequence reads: CASSDRQDLNQPQHF. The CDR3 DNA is TGTGCCAGCAGCGACCGACAGGACCTCAATCAGCCCCAGCATTTT.

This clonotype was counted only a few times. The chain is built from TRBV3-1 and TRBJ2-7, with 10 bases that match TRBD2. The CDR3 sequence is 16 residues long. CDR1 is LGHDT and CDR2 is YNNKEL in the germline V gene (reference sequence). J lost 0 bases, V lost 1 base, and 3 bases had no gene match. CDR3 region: CASSQVTSGSSYEQYF. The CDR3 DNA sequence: TGTGCCAGCAGCCAAGTGACTAGCGGGTCCTCCTACGAGCAGTACTTC.

The CDR3 coding sequence is TGCAGTGCTAGAGGACCCGGACTAGCGCTATACAATGAGCAGTTCTTC. Translated, it gives CSARGPGLALYNEQFF. J is TRBJ2-1 and V is TRBV20-1, with 9 bases that match TRBD2. Trimming at V came to 1 base and at J to 4 bases, leaving 8 bases not matched to a gene. The CDR3 contains 16 residues. The V gene's germline CDR1 is DFQATT and CDR2 SNEGSKA (reference sequence).

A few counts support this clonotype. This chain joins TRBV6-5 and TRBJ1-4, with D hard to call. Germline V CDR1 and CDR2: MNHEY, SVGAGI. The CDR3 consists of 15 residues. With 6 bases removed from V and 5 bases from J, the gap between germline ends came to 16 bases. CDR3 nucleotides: TGTGCCAGCAGCCCGAGCGGGCGCTGGAATGAAAAACTGTTTTTT. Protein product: CASSPSGRWNEKLFF.

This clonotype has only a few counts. As DNA, the CDR3 is TGTGCCAGCAGTCACTCTAGGGGACGGACAGAGACCCAGTACTTC. Encoded protein: CASSHSRGRTETQYF. The V gene is TRBV28, the J gene TRBJ2-5; D assignment may be TRBD1 or TRBD2 (5 bases each). V was clipped by 5 bases and J by 4 bases, with 17 bases between them. The CDR3 spans 15 residues. Germline CDR1 is MDHEN and CDR2 is SYDVKM.

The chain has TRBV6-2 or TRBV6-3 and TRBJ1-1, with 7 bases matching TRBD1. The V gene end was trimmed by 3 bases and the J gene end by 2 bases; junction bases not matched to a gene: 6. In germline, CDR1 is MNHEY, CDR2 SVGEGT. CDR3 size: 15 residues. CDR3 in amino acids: CASSYLQGTNTEAFF. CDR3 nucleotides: TGTGCCAGCAGTTATTTACAGGGGACAAACACTGAAGCTTTCTTT.

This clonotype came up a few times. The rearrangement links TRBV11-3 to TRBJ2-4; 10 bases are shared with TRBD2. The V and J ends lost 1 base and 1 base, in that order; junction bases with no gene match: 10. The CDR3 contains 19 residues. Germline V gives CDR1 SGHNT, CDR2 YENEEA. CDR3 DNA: TGTGCCAGCAGCTTAGCCTCTAGCGGGAGTCGAGGGGCCAAAAACATTCAGTACTTC. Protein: CASSLASSGSRGAKNIQYF.

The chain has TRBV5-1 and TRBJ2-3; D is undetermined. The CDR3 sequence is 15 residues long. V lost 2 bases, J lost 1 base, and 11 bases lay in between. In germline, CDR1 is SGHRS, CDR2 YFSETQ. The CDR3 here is CASSFTGEGTDTQYF. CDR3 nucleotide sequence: TGCGCCAGCAGCTTTACGGGTGAAGGCACAGATACGCAGTATTTT.

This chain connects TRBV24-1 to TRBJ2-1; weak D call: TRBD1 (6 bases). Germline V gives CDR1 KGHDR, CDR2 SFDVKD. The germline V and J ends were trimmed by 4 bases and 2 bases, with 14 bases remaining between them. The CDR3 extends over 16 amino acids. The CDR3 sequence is CATSDSYRDPYNEQFF. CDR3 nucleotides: TGTGCCACCAGTGACTCATACAGGGACCCCTACAATGAGCAGTTCTTC.

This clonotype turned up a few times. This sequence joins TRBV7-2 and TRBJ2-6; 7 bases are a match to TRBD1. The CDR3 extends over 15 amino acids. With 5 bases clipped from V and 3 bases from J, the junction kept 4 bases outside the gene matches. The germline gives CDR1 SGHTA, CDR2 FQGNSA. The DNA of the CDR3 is TGTGCCAGCAGCGCACAGGGGAGTGGGGCCAACGTCCTGACTTTC. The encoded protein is CASSAQGSGANVLTF.